The T cell receptor beta chain described here comes from a study of molecular identifiers for immune sequencing clone quantification. Regarding the study as a whole: Over 97% of CMV-specific effector molecules, but under 1% of naive ones, were in clones above 20 copies. Jurkat TCR RNA that was spiked in from one cell was reportedly detectable among under 1.2 million naive cells.

Trimming removed 0 bases at V and 6 bases at J, with 15 bases between. This CDR3 is built from 15 residues. Germline CDR1 reads LGHNA; CDR2 reads YSLEER. TCRdb re-derived calls from the PCR reads in MiXCR, one entry per CDR3 protein. The sample holds more than 300,000 distinct CDR3 sequences; around 21% are singletons and the top ten take 0.7% to 0.9%. Sorting was used to obtain naive CD8 T cells (CD8+CD4-CCR7+CD45RA+). Remarks on this clonotype: The antigen is not known.

The chain is built from TRBV4-3 and TRBJ2-7; the D is unclear. The sequencing input was naive CD8+ T cells from blood, with Jurkat cell RNA spiked in. Sample subset: FACS-sorted CD8+CD4-CCR7+CD45RA+ naive T cells. The origin of this receptor is a human donor in good health. Some libraries in this study had Jurkat cell RNA spiked in. CDR3 DNA sequence: TGCGCCAGCAGCCAAGATACCATAGACAAGGCCGAGCAGTACTTC. It yields the protein CASSQDTIDKAEQYF.